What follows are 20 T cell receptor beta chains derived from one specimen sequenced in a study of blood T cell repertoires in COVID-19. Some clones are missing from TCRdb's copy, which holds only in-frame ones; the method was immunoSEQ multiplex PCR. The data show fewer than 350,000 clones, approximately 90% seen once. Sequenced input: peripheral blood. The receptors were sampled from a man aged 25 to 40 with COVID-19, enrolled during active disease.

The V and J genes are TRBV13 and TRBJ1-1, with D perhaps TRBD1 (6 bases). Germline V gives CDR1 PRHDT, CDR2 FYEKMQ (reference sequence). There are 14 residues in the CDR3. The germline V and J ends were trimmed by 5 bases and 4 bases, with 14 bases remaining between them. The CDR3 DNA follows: TGTGCCAGCAGCCCGCGGGGGGGCGTCACTGAAGCTTTCTTT. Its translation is CASSPRGGVTEAFF.

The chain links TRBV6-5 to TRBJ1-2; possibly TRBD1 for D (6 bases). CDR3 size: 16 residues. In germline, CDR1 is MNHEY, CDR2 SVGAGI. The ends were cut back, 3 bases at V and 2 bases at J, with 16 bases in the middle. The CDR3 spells CASSYSFVDRNYGYTF. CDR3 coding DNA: TGTGCCAGCAGTTATAGTTTTGTGGACAGAAACTATGGCTACACCTTC.

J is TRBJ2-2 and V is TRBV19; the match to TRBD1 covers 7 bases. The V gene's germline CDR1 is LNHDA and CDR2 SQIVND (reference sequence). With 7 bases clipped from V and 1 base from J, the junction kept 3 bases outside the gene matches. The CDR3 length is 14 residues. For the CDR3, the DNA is TGTGCCAGTAAGGGGGCGATGAACACCGGGGAGCTGTTTTTT. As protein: CASKGAMNTGELFF.

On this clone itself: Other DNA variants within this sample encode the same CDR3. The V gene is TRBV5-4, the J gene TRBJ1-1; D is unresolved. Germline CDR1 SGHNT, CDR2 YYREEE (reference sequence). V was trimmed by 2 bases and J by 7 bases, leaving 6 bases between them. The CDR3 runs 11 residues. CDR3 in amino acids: CASSFGLEAFF. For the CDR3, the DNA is TGTGCCAGCAGCTTTGGGCTTGAAGCTTTCTTT.

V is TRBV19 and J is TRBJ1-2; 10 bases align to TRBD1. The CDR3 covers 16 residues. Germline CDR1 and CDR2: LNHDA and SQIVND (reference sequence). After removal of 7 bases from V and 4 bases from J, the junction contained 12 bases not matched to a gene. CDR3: CASTPDRGSALYGYTF. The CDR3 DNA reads TGTGCCAGTACCCCGGACAGGGGGTCAGCTCTCTATGGCTACACCTTC.

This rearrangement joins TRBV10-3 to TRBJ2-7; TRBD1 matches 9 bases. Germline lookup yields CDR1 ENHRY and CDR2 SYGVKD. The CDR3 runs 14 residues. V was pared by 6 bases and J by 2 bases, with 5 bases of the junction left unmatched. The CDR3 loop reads CAISLGQGPYEQYF. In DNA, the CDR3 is TGTGCCATCAGCCTGGGACAGGGACCCTACGAGCAGTACTTC.

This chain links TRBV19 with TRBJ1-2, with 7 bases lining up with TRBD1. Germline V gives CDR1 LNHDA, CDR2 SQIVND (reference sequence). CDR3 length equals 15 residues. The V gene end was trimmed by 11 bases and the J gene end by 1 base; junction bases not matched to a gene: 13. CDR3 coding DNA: TGTGCCTGCGAAGGACAGGCAAGGGGTAACTATGGCTACACCTTC. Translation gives CACEGQARGNYGYTF.

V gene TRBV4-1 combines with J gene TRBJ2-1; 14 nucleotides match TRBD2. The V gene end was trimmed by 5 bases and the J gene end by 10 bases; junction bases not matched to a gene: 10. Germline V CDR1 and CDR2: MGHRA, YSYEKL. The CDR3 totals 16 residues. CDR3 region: CASSSRGLAGEDEQFF. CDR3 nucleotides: TGCGCCAGCAGCTCTAGGGGACTAGCGGGAGAGGACGAGCAGTTCTTC.

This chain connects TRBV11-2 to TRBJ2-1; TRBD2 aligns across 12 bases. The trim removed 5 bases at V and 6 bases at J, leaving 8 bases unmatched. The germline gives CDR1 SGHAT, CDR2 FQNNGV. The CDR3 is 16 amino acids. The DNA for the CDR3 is TGTGCCAGCAGCCTTTACCGGGGACTAGCGGGCAATGAGCAGTTCTTC. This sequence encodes CASSLYRGLAGNEQFF.

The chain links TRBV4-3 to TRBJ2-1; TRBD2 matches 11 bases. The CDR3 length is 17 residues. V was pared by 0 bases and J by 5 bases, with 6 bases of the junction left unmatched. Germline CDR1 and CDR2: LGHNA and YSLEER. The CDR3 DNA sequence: TGCGCCAGCAGCCAAGATTGGCTAGCGGGGGGCCACAATGAGCAGTTCTTC. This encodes CASSQDWLAGGHNEQFF.

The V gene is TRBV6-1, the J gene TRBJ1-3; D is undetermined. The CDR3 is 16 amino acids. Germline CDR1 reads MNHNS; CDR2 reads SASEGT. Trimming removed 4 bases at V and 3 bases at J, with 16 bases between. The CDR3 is CASSVQEAFFGNTIYF. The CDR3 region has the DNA TGTGCCAGCAGTGTGCAGGAAGCCTTTTTTGGAAACACCATATATTTT.

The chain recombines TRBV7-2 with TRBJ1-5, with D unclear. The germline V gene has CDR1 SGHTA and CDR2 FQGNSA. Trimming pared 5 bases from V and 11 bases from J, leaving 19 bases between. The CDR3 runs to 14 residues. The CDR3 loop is CASSDLGTYSAQHF. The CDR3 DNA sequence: TGTGCCAGCAGCGACCTAGGCACCTACTCAGCCCAGCATTTT.

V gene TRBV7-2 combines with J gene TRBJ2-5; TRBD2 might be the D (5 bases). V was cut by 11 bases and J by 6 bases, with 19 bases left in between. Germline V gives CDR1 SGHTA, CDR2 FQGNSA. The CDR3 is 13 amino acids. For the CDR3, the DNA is TGTGCCTCCAGTGGTACTAGAGGCCAGACCCAGTACTTC. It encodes CASSGTRGQTQYF.

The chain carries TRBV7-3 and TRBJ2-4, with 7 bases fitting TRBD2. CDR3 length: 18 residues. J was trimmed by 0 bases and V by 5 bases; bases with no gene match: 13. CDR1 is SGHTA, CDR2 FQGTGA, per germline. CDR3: CASSQVGGTTGAKNIQYF. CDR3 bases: TGTGCCAGCAGCCAGGTTGGCGGGACTACTGGAGCCAAAAACATTCAGTACTTC.

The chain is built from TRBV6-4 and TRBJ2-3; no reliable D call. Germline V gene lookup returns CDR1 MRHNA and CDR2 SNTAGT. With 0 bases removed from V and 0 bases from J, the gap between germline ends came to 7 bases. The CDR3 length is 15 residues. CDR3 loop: CASSDSGRSTDTQYF. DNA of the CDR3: TGTGCCAGCAGTGACTCAGGCAGGAGCACAGATACGCAGTATTTT.

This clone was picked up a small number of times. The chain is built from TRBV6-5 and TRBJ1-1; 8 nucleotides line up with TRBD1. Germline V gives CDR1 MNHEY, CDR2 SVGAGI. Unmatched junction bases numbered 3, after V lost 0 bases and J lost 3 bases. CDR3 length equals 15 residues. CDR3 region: CASSYSQGADTEAFF. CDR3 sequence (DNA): TGTGCCAGCAGTTACTCGCAGGGGGCGGACACTGAAGCTTTCTTT.

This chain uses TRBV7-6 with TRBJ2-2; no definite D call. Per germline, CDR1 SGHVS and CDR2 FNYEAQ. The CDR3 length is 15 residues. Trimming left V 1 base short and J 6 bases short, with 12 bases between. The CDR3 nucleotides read TGTGCCAGCAGCTTAGGTGGTCCGAGTGCCGGGGAGCTGTTTTTT. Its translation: CASSLGGPSAGELFF.

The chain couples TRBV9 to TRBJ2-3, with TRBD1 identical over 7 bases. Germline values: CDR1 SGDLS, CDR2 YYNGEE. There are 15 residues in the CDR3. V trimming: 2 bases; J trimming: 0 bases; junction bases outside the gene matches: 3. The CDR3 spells CASSVQGGSTDTQYF. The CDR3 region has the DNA TGTGCCAGCAGCGTCCAAGGGGGCAGCACAGATACGCAGTATTTT.

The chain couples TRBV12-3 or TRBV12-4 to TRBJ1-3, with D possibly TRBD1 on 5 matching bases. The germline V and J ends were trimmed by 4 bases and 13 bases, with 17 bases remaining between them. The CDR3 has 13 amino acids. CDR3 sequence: CASSSGTPSKIYF. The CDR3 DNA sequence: TGTGCCAGCAGTTCCGGGACTCCTTCTAAGATATATTTT.

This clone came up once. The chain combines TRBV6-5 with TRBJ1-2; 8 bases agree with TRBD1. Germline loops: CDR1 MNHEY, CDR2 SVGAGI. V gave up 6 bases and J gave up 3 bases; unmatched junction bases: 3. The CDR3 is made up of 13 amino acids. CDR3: CASSQQGDYGYTF. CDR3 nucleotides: TGTGCCAGCAGCCAACAGGGGGACTATGGCTACACCTTC.